The TCR beta chain described here comes from a study of shared clonotypes between healthy human individuals. Trimming took 1 base from V and 0 from J, leaving 7 bases between them. CDR3 size: 15 residues. In germline, CDR1 is SGHTA, CDR2 FQGTGA. The table came from immunoSEQ multiplex PCR; TCRdb's copy has only in-frame clones and leaves some out. The data contain about 2.3 million clones, roughly 90% of them singletons. The V call is TRBV7-3, the J call TRBJ1-3; D unresolved. This receptor was obtained from a man aged 18 to 29 in good health. Some clones in this sample may be carry-over from other donors' samples. Sequenced input: naive CD4+ T cells from PBMCs. Subset denoted: CD45RA+ positively selected. Here the CDR3 reads CASSLMAGSGNTIYF. Written as DNA, the CDR3 is TGTGCCAGCAGCTTAATGGCAGGCTCTGGAAACACCATATATTTT.